The 26 T cell receptor beta chains given below trace back to one sample, sequenced in a study of blood T cell repertoires in COVID-19. Measured with immunoSEQ multiplex PCR; TCRdb has only the in-frame clones, and not every one. The sample has about 98,000 clones, about 89% seen once. Material: peripheral blood. The receptors come from a man over 45 with acute or convalescent COVID-19.

The gene calls are TRBV3-1 (or the pseudogene TRBV3-2) and TRBJ2-7, with 12 positions matching TRBD2. Germline V CDR1 and CDR2: LGHDT, YNNKEL (reference sequence). Trimming cost V 5 bases and J 5 bases; bases outside gene matches: 13. CDR3 size: 17 residues. CDR3 loop: CASSGRLAGVVSHEQYF. In nucleotides, the CDR3 is TGTGCCAGCAGCGGTCGACTAGCGGGAGTAGTCAGCCACGAGCAGTACTTC.

V gene TRBV14 combines with J gene TRBJ2-7; D unclear. Per the germline V gene, CDR1 is SGHDN and CDR2 is FVKESK. The V end lost 2 bases, the J end lost 5 bases, and 10 bases lay between the germline ends. The CDR3 extends over 13 amino acids. Here the CDR3 reads CASSQSLIHEQYF. CDR3 DNA sequence: TGTGCCAGCAGCCAATCCCTAATTCACGAGCAGTACTTC.

The gene calls are TRBV18 and TRBJ2-7; D gene ambiguous. There are 12 residues in the CDR3. Per germline, CDR1 KGHSH and CDR2 LQKENI. With 3 bases removed from V and 5 bases from J, the gap between germline ends came to 8 bases. CDR3 region: CASSPQVDEQYF. The DNA for the CDR3 is TGTGCCAGCTCACCTCAGGTAGACGAGCAGTACTTC.

The CDR3 sequence is CASSQDSGTGSMNTEAFF. For the CDR3, the DNA is TGCGCCAGCAGCCAAGACTCCGGGACAGGGAGCATGAACACTGAAGCTTTCTTT. This chain uses TRBV4-1 with TRBJ1-1; 9 bases map to TRBD1. The CDR3 runs 18 residues. Trimming at V came to 0 bases and at J to 0 bases, leaving 8 bases not matched to a gene. Germline-derived CDR1 and CDR2 are MGHRA and YSYEKL.

This chain uses TRBV21-1 with TRBJ1-5. TRBV21-1 corresponds to a pseudogene. The CDR3 is made up of 14 amino acids. CDR3 sequence: CASWGGTALQPQHF. CDR3 bases: TGTGCCAGCTGGGGGGGAACGGCTCTTCAGCCCCAGCATTTT.

This clone occurred once. This chain uses TRBV4-1 with TRBJ2-3, with D hard to call. Trimming left V 1 base short and J 4 bases short, with 6 bases between. Germline assignment: CDR1 MGHRA and CDR2 YSYEKL. The CDR3 length is 13 residues. CDR3 coding DNA: TGCGCCAGCAGCCAAGTAGTCTCAGATACGCAGTATTTT. This translates into CASSQVVSDTQYF.

The CDR3 protein is CASSPGLVGSEKLFF. DNA of the CDR3: TGCGCCAGCAGCCCCGGACTTGTGGGAAGCGAAAAACTGTTTTTT. V gene TRBV5-1 combines with J gene TRBJ1-4; D not certain. V was cut by 4 bases and J by 8 bases, with 18 bases left in between. Germline loops: CDR1 SGHRS, CDR2 YFSETQ. The CDR3 runs 15 residues.

The chain couples TRBV13 to TRBJ2-5; D possibly corresponds to TRBD1 (6 bases). CDR3 length equals 14 residues. Germline V gene sequence: CDR1 PRHDT, CDR2 FYEKMQ (reference sequence). V was trimmed by 1 base and J by 1 base, leaving 7 bases between them. CDR3 bases: TGTGCCAGCAGCTTAGTGGACAGCCAAGAGACCCAGTACTTC. This codes for CASSLVDSQETQYF.

The rearrangement uses TRBV18 and TRBJ1-6, with TRBD1 as a possible D gene (6 bases). Trimming removed 3 bases at V and 8 bases at J, with 17 bases between. CDR3 length: 16 amino acids. Germline V gene data show CDR1 as KGHSH and CDR2 as LQKENI. The CDR3 is CASSPGPTGDDSPLHF. For the CDR3, the DNA is TGTGCCAGCTCACCCGGCCCGACAGGCGATGATTCACCCCTCCACTTT. The variable domain in full, completed from reference TRBV18 and TRBJ1-6, reads NAGVMQNPRHLVRRRGQEARLRCSPMKGHSHVYWYRQLPEEGLKFMVYLQKENIIDESGMPKERFSAEFPKEGPSILRIQQVVRGDSAAYFCASSPGPTGDDSPLHFGNGTRLTVT.

The V and J genes are TRBV6-5 and TRBJ1-1; D gene ambiguous. The CDR3 has 12 amino acids. Between the trimmed V and J ends, which lost 8 bases and 0 bases, there was a span of 7 bases. The germline V gene encodes CDR1 MNHEY and CDR2 SVGAGI. Written as DNA, the CDR3 is TGTGCCAGCGCCGGGATGAACACTGAAGCTTTCTTT. This encodes CASAGMNTEAFF.

The V and J genes are TRBV30 and TRBJ1-1; TRBD1 might be the D (6 bases). Trimming took off 2 bases at V and 10 bases at J, with 11 bases between the two ends. Germline-derived CDR1 and CDR2 are GTSNPN and SVGIG (reference sequence). This CDR3 contains 11 residues. CDR3 region: CAWSRGLSAFF. In nucleotides, the CDR3 is TGTGCCTGGAGTAGGGGGTTGTCAGCTTTCTTT.

This sequence joins TRBV12-5 and TRBJ1-1, with 12 bases aligning to TRBD1. With V trimmed by 1 base and J by 3 bases, 9 bases remained unmatched. CDR3 length: 18 residues. Germline V CDR1 and CDR2: LGHNT, FRNRAP. The CDR3 sequence: CASGLGDRGLGGDTEAFF. The CDR3 bases are TGTGCTAGTGGTTTGGGGGACAGGGGGCTAGGAGGCGACACTGAAGCTTTCTTT.

This chain links TRBV27 with TRBJ2-1, with D uncertain. V lost 2 bases to trimming and J lost 6 bases, with 8 bases between them. The CDR3 is made up of 13 amino acids. Germline CDR1 and CDR2: MNHEY and SMNVEV (reference sequence). The CDR3 DNA reads as TGTGCCAGCAGTTTAATCTTCCGCAATGAGCAGTTCTTC. This gives the protein CASSLIFRNEQFF.

The chain recombines TRBV6-5 with TRBJ2-5, with D perhaps TRBD1 (5 bases). V dropped 6 bases and J dropped 4 bases, with 15 bases sitting between them. The V gene's germline CDR1 is MNHEY and CDR2 SVGAGI. The CDR3 loop spans 14 amino acids. The CDR3, as DNA: TGTGCCAGCAGGCGCGGCGACCAGGGAGAGACCCAGTACTTC. Its protein product is CASRRGDQGETQYF.

J is TRBJ2-7 and V is TRBV6-5; 9 bases line up with TRBD1. The ends lost 2 bases at V and 5 bases at J; junction bases unmatched: 10. The CDR3 covers 16 residues. Germline V CDR1 and CDR2: MNHEY, SVGAGI. The CDR3 region is CASSYQLGTGLHEQYF. The CDR3 nucleotides read TGTGCCAGCAGTTACCAGTTGGGGACAGGGCTACACGAGCAGTACTTC.

V gene TRBV27 combines with J gene TRBJ2-5, with 9 bases identical to TRBD1. The CDR3 loop spans 17 amino acids. Germline CDR1 and CDR2: MNHEY and SMNVEV (reference sequence). V lost 7 bases and J lost 5; bases outside the gene matches: 17. The CDR3 DNA reads TGTGCCAGCACATACCAAAGGGACAGGGCGACCCAGGAGACCCAGTACTTC. Residues: CASTYQRDRATQETQYF.

CDR3 amino acids: CASSIGGSKETQYF. Here the CDR3 DNA reads TGTGCCAGTAGTATAGGAGGTAGTAAAGAGACCCAGTACTTC. This sequence joins TRBV19 and TRBJ2-5; D unclear. Trimming took 1 base from V and 3 from J, leaving 9 bases between them. The CDR3 loop spans 14 amino acids. CDR1 is LNHDA and CDR2 is SQIVND in the germline V gene (reference sequence). Full variable domain (remainder filled in from reference TRBV19 and TRBJ2-5): DGGITQSPKYLFRKEGQNVTLSCEQNLNHDAMYWYRQDPGQGLRLIYYSQIVNDFQKGDIAEGYSVSREKKESFPLTVTSAQKNPTAFYLCASSIGGSKETQYFGPGTRLLVL.

A single count supports this clone. The chain employs TRBV18 and TRBJ2-2; D is unclear. The CDR3 contains 14 residues. Per germline, CDR1 KGHSH and CDR2 LQKENI. V lost 0 bases and J 6 bases, leaving 8 bases between the germline ends. The CDR3 DNA reads as TGTGCCAGCTCACCACCCTCCCTCCCCGGGGAGCTGTTTTTT. Amino acids: CASSPPSLPGELFF.

The chain joins TRBV7-8 to TRBJ1-1; the D gene is possibly TRBD1 (5 bases). Per the germline V gene, CDR1 is SGHVS and CDR2 is FQNEAQ. V lost 1 base, J lost 5 bases, and 17 bases lay in between. CDR3 size: 16 residues. The CDR3 spells CASSLVPDGAKTEAFF. CDR3 sequence (DNA): TGTGCCAGCAGCTTAGTACCGGATGGGGCCAAGACTGAAGCTTTCTTT.

The chain employs TRBV20-1 and TRBJ1-2; 7 bases fit TRBD1. The length of the CDR3 is 11 residues. CDR1 DFQATT and CDR2 SNEGSKA come from the germline V gene (reference sequence). J lost 8 bases, V lost 7 bases, and 7 bases had no gene match. CDR3 DNA sequence: TGCAGTGTCAACAGGGGAGCGGGCTACACCTTC. This codes for CSVNRGAGYTF.

V gene TRBV25-1 combines with J gene TRBJ2-5; 7 bases fit TRBD2. The CDR3 is made up of 14 amino acids. Germline V gene sequence: CDR1 MGHDK, CDR2 SYGVNS. J lost 5 bases, V lost 3 bases, and 6 bases had no gene match. The DNA for the CDR3 is TGTGCCAGCAGTGAGATGGGAGGGCCGGAGACCCAGTACTTC. This gives the protein CASSEMGGPETQYF.

This clone has just a few counts. The chain uses TRBV14 and TRBJ1-4; tentatively, D is TRBD1 (5 bases). V was shortened by 4 bases and J by 3 bases, with 12 bases between the two germline ends. CDR1 is SGHDN, CDR2 FVKESK, per germline. This CDR3 has 15 residues. Here the CDR3 DNA reads TGTGCCAGCAGCCCTTCAGGGCTCCCTAATGAAAAACTGTTTTTT. This codes for CASSPSGLPNEKLFF. The variable domain in full, completed from reference TRBV14 and TRBJ1-4, reads EAGVTQFPSHSVIEKGQTVTLRCDPISGHDNLYWYRRVMGKEIKFLLHFVKESKQDESGMPNNRFLAERTGGTYSTLKVQPAELEDSGVYFCASSPSGLPNEKLFFGSGTQLSVL.

V gene TRBV18 combines with J gene TRBJ1-4, with TRBD1 identical over 8 bases. The germline V gene encodes CDR1 KGHSH and CDR2 LQKENI. After removal of 1 base from V and 8 bases from J, the junction contained 9 bases not matched to a gene. The CDR3 contains 16 residues. The CDR3 reads CASSPLGQGLDEKLFF. CDR3 sequence (DNA): TGTGCCAGCTCACCACTTGGACAGGGACTCGACGAAAAACTGTTTTTT.

The V gene is TRBV27, the J gene TRBJ2-7; 9 bases map to TRBD1. Trimming at V came to 7 bases and at J to 4 bases, leaving 14 bases not matched to a gene. The CDR3 consists of 16 residues. The V gene's germline CDR1 is MNHEY and CDR2 SMNVEV (reference sequence). Here the CDR3 DNA reads TGTGCCAGCACCCTCAAAGGGGGGACAGGGCCATACGAGCAGTACTTC. It yields the protein CASTLKGGTGPYEQYF.

As DNA, the CDR3 is TGCGCCAGCAGCCAATACACGGGACTAGCGGCCTACAATGAGCAGTTCTTC. This translates into CASSQYTGLAAYNEQFF. The V call is TRBV4-1, the J call TRBJ2-1; 11 positions agree with TRBD2. The germline V gene encodes CDR1 MGHRA and CDR2 YSYEKL. With 2 bases clipped from V and 2 bases from J, the junction kept 5 bases outside the gene matches. The CDR3 consists of 17 residues.

This chain connects TRBV4-2 to TRBJ1-6; tentative D call: TRBD1 (6 bases). This CDR3 is built from 14 residues. V was clipped by 4 bases and J by 10 bases, with 14 bases between them. Germline values: CDR1 LGHNA, CDR2 YNFKEQ. Here the CDR3 DNA reads TGTGCCAGCAGCCCCATACAGGGAGGGTCACCCCTCCACTTT. Translation: CASSPIQGGSPLHF.